A selection of T cell receptor beta chains follows, all from one sample in a study of T cells expressing NK-cell markers. TCRdb processed the 5' RACE reads again and assigns one entry to each CDR3 protein, with no DNA. This sample's table has 500,000 to 600,000 distinct CDR3 sequences. Sequences were obtained from blood T cells: a sorted CD56 or NKG2C T cell subset, CD4+ or CD8+ T cells, or bulk PBMC T cells (not recorded which). All receptors come from a young man in good health. CDR3s include the opening cysteine and the closing phenylalanine or tryptophan. Fields, in order: V gene, J gene, CDR3 length, CDR3 protein.

>TRBV28|TRBJ2-3|16
CASSTPTGVGRDTQYF
>TRBV10-3|TRBJ1-5|14
CATDQQGGNQPQHF
>TRBV29-1|TRBJ2-1|13
CSSSGRVSNEQFF
>TRBV19|TRBJ2-1|14
CASSGTVHYNEQFF
>TRBV20-1|TRBJ1-3|14
CSAMQDSSGNTIYF
>TRBV20-1|TRBJ2-5|14
CSARDVRDLETQYF
>TRBV18|TRBJ2-3|17
CASSTPQDRASTDTQYF
>TRBV30|TRBJ2-1|14
CAWSGTVADNEQFF
>TRBV12-3/TRBV12-4|TRBJ1-2|15
CASSYPGRAAYGYTF
>TRBV12-3/TRBV12-4|TRBJ2-1|15
CASGRGTSSYNEQFF
>TRBV7-2|TRBJ2-2|16
CASSFIFFGGNRELFF
>TRBV20-1|TRBJ2-7|14
CSAQTSVSRYEQYF
>TRBV20-1|TRBJ2-7|15
CSARDLRGQTYEQYF
>TRBV7-6|TRBJ1-5|15
CASSASRGVGQPQHF
>TRBV5-1|TRBJ2-1|17
CASSPISGLVGHNEQFF
>TRBV7-9|TRBJ2-1|17
CASSWNSGTRSSHEQFF
>TRBV5-1|TRBJ2-3|15
CASSLYGSGADTQYF
>TRBV5-1|TRBJ2-1|15
CASSLDSGSGNEQFF
>TRBV12-3/TRBV12-4|TRBJ2-7|15
CASIPGGTSDFKQYF
>TRBV7-9|TRBJ2-3|16
CASRKGLAGDSDTQYF
>TRBV29-1|TRBJ2-2|14
CSVDVRGRGGELFF
>TRBV29-1|TRBJ2-1|13
CSVEEEWQNEQFF
>TRBV7-9|TRBJ2-5|15
CASSRPGLNEETQYF
>TRBV11-2|TRBJ1-1|15
CASSPTGGTNTEAFF
>TRBV10-2|TRBJ2-1|12
CASASGRLEQFF
>TRBV7-9|TRBJ1-1|13
CASTYRGDTEAFF
>TRBV3-1|TRBJ2-3|15
CASSQDVRSTDTQYF
>TRBV7-2|TRBJ2-5|13
CASSPGVQETQYF
>TRBV20-1|TRBJ2-6|17
CSARHPGQSSGANVLTF
>TRBV7-9|TRBJ2-2|15
CASSLVQGLSGELFF
>TRBV7-6|TRBJ1-1|15
CASSLRTVQNTEAFF
>TRBV3-1|TRBJ2-5|16
CASSPRDWGSEETQYF
>TRBV2|TRBJ2-7|15
CASLRKGLPNNEQYF
>TRBV9|TRBJ2-1|16
CASSEGGLAGVNEQFF
>TRBV11-2|TRBJ1-4|13
CATAQGVNEKLFF
>TRBV11-2|TRBJ2-3|16
CASSRDRGRSTDTQYF
>TRBV20-1|TRBJ2-1|15
CSAEHRDRAYNEQFF